The clone carrying this TCR beta chain was seen more than once but under ten times. Its matching antigen is unknown. This specimen belongs to a study of blood T cells in healthy people across ages. Study findings and constraints: TCR beta diversity per million T cells fell roughly linearly with age. Nothing was known about donor CMV status, and this possibly confounded expanded clonotype changes.

CDR1 is DFQATT, CDR2 SNEGSKA, per germline (reference sequence). Trimming stripped 6 bases from V and 8 bases from J, with 22 bases between. This CDR3 region has 15 residues. Using a J-beta primer mix together with a sample-barcoded 5' primer, a second PCR was run for 7 to 11 cycles. Through a template-switch adaptor with 12 random nucleotides, each cDNA molecule received a tag. A single record per CDR3 protein comes from TCRdb applying MiXCR to the 5' RACE reads. The sample has about a million distinct CDR3 sequences, around 48% seen once. The chain carries TRBV20-1 and TRBJ1-4, with D unclear. The TCR sequence derives from a man under 40 in good health. Sequenced: blood. For the CDR3, the DNA is TGCAGTGCGTCTCCGCCCTTTGGGCAGGCGGAAAAACTGTTTTTT. As protein: CSASPPFGQAEKLFF.